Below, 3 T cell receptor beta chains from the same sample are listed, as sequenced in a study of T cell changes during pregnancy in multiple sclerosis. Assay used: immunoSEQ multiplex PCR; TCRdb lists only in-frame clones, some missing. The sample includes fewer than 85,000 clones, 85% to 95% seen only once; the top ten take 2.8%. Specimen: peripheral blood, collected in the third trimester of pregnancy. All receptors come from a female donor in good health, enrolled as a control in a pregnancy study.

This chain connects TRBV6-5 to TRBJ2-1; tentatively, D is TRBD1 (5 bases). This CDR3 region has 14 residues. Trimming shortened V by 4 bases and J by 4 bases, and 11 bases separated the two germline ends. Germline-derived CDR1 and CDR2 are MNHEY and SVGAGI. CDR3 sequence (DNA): TGTGCCAGCAGTTTGTCGGCAGGGTACAATGAGCAGTTCTTC. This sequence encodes CASSLSAGYNEQFF.

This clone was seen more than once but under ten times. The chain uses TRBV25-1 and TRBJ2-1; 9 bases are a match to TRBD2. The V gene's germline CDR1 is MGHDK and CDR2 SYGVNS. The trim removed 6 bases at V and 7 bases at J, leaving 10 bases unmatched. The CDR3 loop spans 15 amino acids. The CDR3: CASRHSGRLPNEQFF. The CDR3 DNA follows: TGTGCCAGCAGACATAGCGGGAGACTTCCAAATGAGCAGTTCTTC.

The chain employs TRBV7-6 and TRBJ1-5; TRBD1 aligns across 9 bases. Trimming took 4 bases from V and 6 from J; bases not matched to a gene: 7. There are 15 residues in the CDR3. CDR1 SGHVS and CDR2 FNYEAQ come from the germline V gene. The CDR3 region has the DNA TGTGCCAGCAGCTCAGGGACAGGGATTGTTCAGCCCCAGCATTTT. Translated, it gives CASSSGTGIVQPQHF.